The rows below give T cell receptor beta chains drawn from one sample of a study of OX40 agonist ivuxolimab in advanced cancers. This table comes from immunoSEQ multiplex PCR, and its TCRdb copy is limited to in-frame clones, with some not included. The sample shows 75,000 to 95,000 clones, approximately 92% of them seen only once. This specimen was CD4+ or CD8+ T cells sorted from blood, taken in a trial of the OX40 agonist ivuxolimab. These receptors were collected from an adult with an advanced solid tumor such as melanoma, head and neck, liver or kidney cancer. CDR3s include the opening cysteine and the closing phenylalanine or tryptophan. The D gene is left open where the match is weak. Some rows have no size entry. The others give once, few or many, or a class for an expanded clone.

size	D	V	J	DNA	CDR3
-	-	TRBV27	TRBJ2-3	TGTGCCAGCACCCAAGGGCCCAGTTTCACAGATACGCAGTATTTT	CASTQGPSFTDTQYF
-	-	TRBV7-2	TRBJ1-5	TGTGCCAGCAGCAAAGTGGGGGATCAGCCCCAGCATTTT	CASSKVGDQPQHF
-	TRBD1	TRBV9	TRBJ2-3	TGTGCCAGCAGCGTCCTTTCCACCGGGACAGGGAACACAGATACGCAGTATTTT	CASSVLSTGTGNTDTQYF
-	TRBD1	TRBV19	TRBJ1-4	TGTGCCAGTAGTATTTTGGGGACAGGGAATGAAAAACTGTTTTTT	CASSILGTGNEKLFF
-	-	TRBV9	TRBJ1-4	TGTGCCAGCAGCGTAGGTGGGGGCACTAATGAAAAACTGTTTTTT	CASSVGGGTNEKLFF
-	TRBD2	TRBV11-2	TRBJ2-3	TGTGCCAGCAGCTTGGAGGGACTAGCCCACAGCACAGATACGCAGTATTTT	CASSLEGLAHSTDTQYF
-	TRBD1	TRBV27	TRBJ2-2	TGTGCCAGCAGACCAGACAGGGTGGCCACCGGGGAGCTGTTTTTT	CASRPDRVATGELFF
-	-	TRBV29-1	TRBJ1-1	TGCAGCGCCGCGAATCCGGGCGCTGAAGCTTTCTTT	CSAANPGAEAFF
-	TRBD1	TRBV4-2	TRBJ1-4	TGTGCCAGCAGCAAGGAGCCAGGGGGAATTGAAAAACTGTTTTTT	CASSKEPGGIEKLFF
-	-	TRBV19	TRBJ2-6	TGTGCCGGGTGGGTACAGGGCTCCGCTGGGGCCAACGTCCTGACTTTC	CAGWVQGSAGANVLTF
-	-	TRBV2	TRBJ2-3	TGTGCCAGCACCTCGGACGGGGATACGCAGTATTTT	CASTSDGDTQYF
-	-	TRBV7-2	TRBJ2-7	TGTGCCAGCAGCTTGTTGGGGGGATACGAGCAGTACTTC	CASSLLGGYEQYF
-	-	TRBV6-5	TRBJ2-7	TGTGCCAGCACAGGGGCCTACGAGCAGTACTTC	CASTGAYEQYF
-	-	TRBV19	TRBJ1-5	TGTGCCAGTAGTCCGAACAAGGGTGGTAATCAGCCCCAGCATTTT	CASSPNKGGNQPQHF
-	-	TRBV19	TRBJ1-6	TGTGCCAGTAGTATCGGGACCCCAAATTCACCCCTCCACTTT	CASSIGTPNSPLHF
-	-	TRBV7-2	TRBJ1-5	TGTGCCAGCAGCGCCCGACAGGGCAATCAGCCCCAGCATTTT	CASSARQGNQPQHF
once	TRBD2	TRBV5-1	TRBJ2-1	TGCGCCAGCAGCCCGCGGACTAGCGGGAGAAATGAGCAGTTCTTC	CASSPRTSGRNEQFF
-	-	TRBV30	TRBJ1-5	TGTGCCTGGAGCCCGGGGTGGGACCAGCCCCAGCATTTT	CAWSPGWDQPQHF
-	-	TRBV7-2	TRBJ1-1	TGTGCCAGCAGAGTGGTCATTGGGAACACTGAAGCTTTCTTT	CASRVVIGNTEAFF
-	-	TRBV7-9	TRBJ1-3	TGTGCCAGCAGCTGGGAGCACAGGGGAAACACCATATATTTT	CASSWEHRGNTIYF
-	-	TRBV15	TRBJ2-2	TGTGCCACCAGCAGGTGGAACACCGGGGAGCTGTTTTTT	CATSRWNTGELFF
-	TRBD1	TRBV11-2	TRBJ2-1	TGTGCCAGCAGCTTTCAGGGACAGCCGTACAATGAGCAGTTCTTC	CASSFQGQPYNEQFF
once	TRBD1	TRBV7-9	TRBJ2-7	TGTGCCAGCAGGCTGGGACAGGGTGTGGGCGAGCAGTACTTC	CASRLGQGVGEQYF
once	TRBD2	TRBV4-3	TRBJ2-2	TGCGCCACCAGCCAACTAGCGGGATCCGCGAACACCGGGGAGCTGTTTTTT	CATSQLAGSANTGELFF
-	-	TRBV5-6	TRBJ1-5	TGTGCCAGCAGCTTGGGACCGGGACAGCCCCAGCATTTT	CASSLGPGQPQHF
-	TRBD1	TRBV11-3	TRBJ2-5	TGTGCCAGCAGCTTAGGAAGGGGGCTGGCTGAGACCCAGTACTTC	CASSLGRGLAETQYF
-	TRBD2	TRBV6-5	TRBJ2-5	TGTGCCAGCAGTCGGGGAGGGCCGACGGAGACCCAGTACTTC	CASSRGGPTETQYF
-	-	TRBV7-9	TRBJ2-5	TGTGCCAGCGCCCAGGCTAGCGTGTACCAAGAGACCCAGTACTTC	CASAQASVYQETQYF
-	-	TRBV10-3	TRBJ2-1	TGTGCCATCAGTGATGACCAGGGGTATGAGCAGTTCTTC	CAISDDQGYEQFF
-	TRBD2	TRBV7-2	TRBJ2-3	TGTGCCAGCAGCGCCATCAGCGGGGTGAGGGGCACAGATACGCAGTATTTT	CASSAISGVRGTDTQYF
-	-	TRBV5-1	TRBJ2-5	TGCGCCAGCAGCTTGGATAGCCGGCGTGAGACCCAGTACTTC	CASSLDSRRETQYF
-	-	TRBV5-1	TRBJ1-5	TGCGCCAGCAGCTTGGCAGGGAATCAGCCCCAGCATTTT	CASSLAGNQPQHF
-	-	TRBV29-1	TRBJ2-3	TGCAGCGTTCGGCCGCGCACAGATACGCAGTATTTT	CSVRPRTDTQYF